Presented here are 11 T cell receptor beta chains from one specimen sequenced in a study of cytomegalovirus exposure and HLA in healthy donors. Measured with immunoSEQ multiplex PCR; TCRdb has only the in-frame clones, and not every one. The table includes approximately 230,000 clones, about 90% detected once. The sample consisted of PBMCs. All receptors derive from a man in his late teens or twenties in good health and CMV-seropositive.

This clone was counted once. The chain employs TRBV11-2 and TRBJ2-1; weak D call: TRBD2 (6 bases). Germline V gene lookup returns CDR1 SGHAT and CDR2 FQNNGV. V was trimmed by 2 bases and J by 5 bases, leaving 13 bases between them. This CDR3 region has 15 residues. As DNA, the CDR3 is TGTGCCAGCAGCTTATCGCCGGGAGTACACAATGAGCAGTTCTTC. Translation gives CASSLSPGVHNEQFF.

The V gene is TRBV5-1, the J gene TRBJ2-1; the D is unclear. The germline V gene has CDR1 SGHRS and CDR2 YFSETQ. The CDR3 sequence is 14 residues long. Trimming shortened V by 4 bases and J by 0 bases, and 8 bases separated the two germline ends. The CDR3 region has the DNA TGCGCCAGCAGCGTCGATAGCTCCTACAATGAGCAGTTCTTC. Translated: CASSVDSSYNEQFF.

The chain is built from TRBV30 and TRBJ1-2, with a weak D call TRBD1 (6 bases). The CDR3 consists of 15 residues. Germline CDR1 and CDR2: GTSNPN and SVGIG (reference sequence). The V and J ends lost 2 bases and 5 bases respectively, with 18 bases between them. CDR3 sequence (DNA): TGTGCCTGGAGTAGAACTCGAGGGGGGCCGTATGGCTACACCTTC. Encoded protein: CAWSRTRGGPYGYTF.

V and J are TRBV15 and TRBJ2-3, with TRBD1 as a possible D gene (6 bases). The germline CDR1 and CDR2 sequences are LNHNV and YYDKDF (reference sequence). Trimming left V 0 bases short and J 7 bases short, with 11 bases between. There are 14 residues in the CDR3. CDR3: CATSRDLGANTQYF. The CDR3 DNA reads TGTGCCACCAGCAGAGATTTGGGGGCGAATACGCAGTATTTT.

The rearrangement joins TRBV2 to TRBJ2-1, with 9 bases lining up with TRBD2. The germline CDR1 and CDR2 sequences are SNHLY and FYNNEI. This CDR3 has 17 amino acids. V lost 3 bases to trimming and J lost 10 bases; unmatched junction nucleotides: 16. The CDR3 DNA reads as TGTGCCAGCAGTGAGGGGCTAGCGGGACTTCTGGGCAGGGAGCAGTTCTTC. This gives the protein CASSEGLAGLLGREQFF. Together with reference TRBV2 and TRBJ2-1, the CDR3 gives the full variable domain: EPEVTQTPSHQVTQMGQEVILRCVPISNHLYFYWYRQILGQKVEFLVSFYNNEISEKSEIFDDQFSVERPDGSNFTLKIRSTKLEDSAMYFCASSEGLAGLLGREQFFGPGTRLTVL.

This clone was counted a single time. In DNA, the CDR3 is TGTGCCAGCAGCCCATCTCAGGTCTCTGGAAACACCATATATTTT. Its translation is CASSPSQVSGNTIYF. V is TRBV9 and J is TRBJ1-3; D not certain. Trimming took 4 bases from V and 0 from J, leaving 11 bases between them. Germline V gene sequence: CDR1 SGDLS, CDR2 YYNGEE. The CDR3 is 15 amino acids.

Only a few counts were recorded for this clone. Other nucleotide sequences in the sample specify the same CDR3. The chain uses TRBV27 and TRBJ1-1; D perhaps matches TRBD1 (5 bases). CDR1 and CDR2 (germline): MNHEY, SMNVEV (reference sequence). Trimming pared 3 bases from V and 4 bases from J, leaving 9 bases between. The CDR3 length is 13 residues. In DNA, the CDR3 is TGTGCCAGCAGTTTGTCCAGGGCCACTGAAGCTTTCTTT. It is translated as CASSLSRATEAFF.

The CDR3 protein is CASTGTENTEAFF. The DNA for the CDR3 is TGTGCCAGCACCGGGACGGAGAACACTGAAGCTTTCTTT. The gene calls are TRBV6-5 and TRBJ1-1; D perhaps matches TRBD1 (5 bases). Germline assignment: CDR1 MNHEY and CDR2 SVGAGI. The CDR3 extends over 13 amino acids. With 7 bases removed from V and 1 base from J, the gap between germline ends came to 10 bases.

This clone was recorded a few times. V gene TRBV28 combines with J gene TRBJ2-3, with 8 bases that match TRBD2. V lost 6 bases to trimming and J lost 1 base; unmatched junction nucleotides: 9. Germline CDR1 is MDHEN and CDR2 is SYDVKM. This CDR3 has 16 residues. The CDR3 coding sequence is TGTGCCAGCAGCTCCGGGGCACTAGCGGGCACAGATACGCAGTATTTT. Translated: CASSSGALAGTDTQYF. Full variable domain (remainder filled in from reference TRBV28 and TRBJ2-3): DVKVTQSSRYLVKRTGEKVFLECVQDMDHENMFWYRQDPGLGLRLIYFSYDVKMKEKGDIPEGYSVSREKKERFSLILESASTNQTSMYLCASSSGALAGTDTQYFGPGTRLTVL.

V gene TRBV5-1 combines with J gene TRBJ2-2; 12 bases agree with TRBD2. The J segment lost 4 bases and the V segment lost 2 bases, leaving 12 bases of the junction unmatched. The CDR3 is 19 amino acids. In germline, CDR1 is SGHRS, CDR2 YFSETQ. CDR3 loop: CASSFRLAGVSVGTGELFF. CDR3 coding DNA: TGCGCCAGCAGCTTCCGACTAGCGGGAGTATCGGTAGGCACCGGGGAGCTGTTTTTT. The variable domain in full, with the rest retrieved from reference TRBV5-1 and TRBJ2-2, is KAGVTQTPRYLIKTRGQQVTLSCSPISGHRSVSWYQQTPGQGLQFLFEYFSETQRNKGNFPGRFSGRQFSNSRSEMNVSTLELGDSALYLCASSFRLAGVSVGTGELFFGEGSRLTVL.

V gene TRBV5-1 combines with J gene TRBJ2-2; 14 bases are a match to TRBD2. CDR1 and CDR2 (germline): SGHRS, YFSETQ. The CDR3 has 17 residues. V was clipped by 5 bases and J by 4 bases; unmatched bases: 7. The CDR3 sequence: CASRGLAGADATGELFF. The CDR3 nucleotides are TGCGCCAGCAGGGGACTAGCGGGAGCCGATGCCACCGGGGAGCTGTTTTTT.